This T cell receptor beta chain is drawn from a study of naive and memory T cell subsets. General study results and limits: A few larger clonotypes appeared in naive repertoires, especially CD8, possibly memory cells re-expressing CD45RA.

Both TRBC1 and TRBC2 were covered by a beta constant-region primer of two equimolar oligonucleotides. Nested alpha and beta constant-region primers with the SP2 primer drove four PCR rounds on ligated cDNA. TCRdb re-called the UMI-ligation and nested PCR reads through MiXCR, storing one row per CDR3 protein. This table holds roughly 140,000 distinct CDR3 sequences, approximately 20% found once. This clonotype was found once. Its cognate antigen is unknown. The germline V gene encodes CDR1 SQVTM and CDR2 ANQGSEA. V dropped 4 bases and J dropped 4; count of bases not matched to a gene: 10. CDR3 length: 16 amino acids.

This receptor was obtained from a human donor in good health. Sequenced material: naive CD8+ T cells from blood. The chain combines TRBV29-1 with TRBJ2-1; 10 bases fit TRBD2. CDR3 sequence (DNA): TGCAGCGTTGTCTTCCGTCTAGCGGGAGTTTACAATGAGCAGTTCTTC. It yields the protein CSVVFRLAGVYNEQFF.